The 2 T cell receptor beta chains given below trace back to one sample, sequenced in a study of post-analysis software for immune sequencing data. Findings and limits, study-wide: Higher frequency in patients than in controls was seen for about five TRBV segments, with TRBV5-6, TRBV5-1 and TRBV20-1 among them.

The antigens these receptors bind are not known. The library was made from cDNA and included unique molecular identifiers. TCRdb reprocessed the PCR reads with MiXCR, giving one entry per CDR3 protein. The data show about 460,000 distinct CDR3 sequences, roughly 45% seen once. Sequencing was carried out using blood. These TCRs come from a girl under 18 with multiple sclerosis.

V usage is TRBV28 and J usage is TRBJ2-7, with unresolved D. Trimming removed 5 bases from V and 4 bases from J, with 12 bases in between. CDR1 is MDHEN, CDR2 SYDVKM, per germline. The CDR3 runs to 13 residues. For the CDR3, the DNA is TGTGCCAGCAGTGCTAATATACCTTACGAGCAGTACTTC. Protein sequence: CASSANIPYEQYF.

The chain has TRBV29-1 and TRBJ2-5; 7 bases line up with TRBD1. The CDR3 has 15 residues. Germline trimming cut 3 bases from V and 5 bases from J; bases unmatched to any gene: 12. Germline values: CDR1 SQVTM, CDR2 ANQGSEA. This CDR3 is CSVEPAQGVRETQYF. CDR3 DNA sequence: TGCAGCGTTGAGCCCGCTCAGGGGGTGCGGGAGACCCAGTACTTC. The full variable domain, with the rest looked up from reference TRBV29-1 and TRBJ2-5, is SAVISQKPSRDICQRGTSLTIQCQVDSQVTMMFWYRQQPGQSLTLIATANQGSEATYESGFVIDKFPISRPNLTFSTLTVSNMSPEDSSIYLCSVEPAQGVRETQYFGPGTRLLVL.